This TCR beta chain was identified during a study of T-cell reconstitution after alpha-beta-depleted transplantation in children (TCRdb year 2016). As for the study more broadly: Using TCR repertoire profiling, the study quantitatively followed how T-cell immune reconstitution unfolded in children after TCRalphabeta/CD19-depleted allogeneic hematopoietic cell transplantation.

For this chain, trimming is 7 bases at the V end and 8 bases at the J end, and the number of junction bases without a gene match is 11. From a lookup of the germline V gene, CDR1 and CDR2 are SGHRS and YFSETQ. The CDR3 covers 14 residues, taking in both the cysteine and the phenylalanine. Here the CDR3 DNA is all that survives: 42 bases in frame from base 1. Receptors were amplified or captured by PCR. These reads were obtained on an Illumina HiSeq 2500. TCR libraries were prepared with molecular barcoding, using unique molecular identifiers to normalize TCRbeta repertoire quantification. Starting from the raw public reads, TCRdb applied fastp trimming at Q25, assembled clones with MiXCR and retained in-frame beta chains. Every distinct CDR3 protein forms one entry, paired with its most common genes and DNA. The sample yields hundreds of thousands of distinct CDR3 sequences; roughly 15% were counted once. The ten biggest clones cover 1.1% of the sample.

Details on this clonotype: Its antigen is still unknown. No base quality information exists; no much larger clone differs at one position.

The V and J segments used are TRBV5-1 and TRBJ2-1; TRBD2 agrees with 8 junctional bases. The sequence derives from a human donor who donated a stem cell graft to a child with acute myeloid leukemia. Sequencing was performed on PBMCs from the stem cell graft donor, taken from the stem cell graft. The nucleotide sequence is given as TGCGCCAGCTCACTCCGGGGGGGGAACGATGAGCAGTTCTTC. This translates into CASSLRGGNDEQFF.